The source of this TCR beta chain is a study of CD8 T cells in Susac syndrome (dated by TCRdb to between 2019 and 2020). Study-level background: The study used repertoire sequencing to test whether antigen drove CD8+ T cell activation and differentiation in Susac syndrome. Summary of the overall study and its limitations: The study acknowledged that relatively few individuals were included in the TCR sequencing and HLA analysis.

In the case of this clonotype: Its antigen remains undetermined. Base qualities are not recorded, but no much larger clone differs from it by a single base.

RNA was extracted using the RNeasy kit, and roughly 0.45 to 1 microgram was reverse transcribed with random hexamers. The immunoSEQ multiplex PCR assay, covering 54 Vbeta and 13 Jbeta segments, was used to amplify TCR beta CDR3 regions. PCR amplification bias was corrected using a synthetic template baseline for primer optimization and computational correction. As for how the authors treated the data: Only productive sequences were kept, with reads annotated to V, D and J genes according to IMGT and analyzed in immunoSEQ Analyzer. To calculate clonality, Shannon entropy was normalized by log2 of the number of productive unique sequences and then subtracted from one. Public and private clones were assessed among the 100 most prevalent clones of each patient and control. Clones were defined as Susac-specific when absent from the healthy and MS cohorts, from roughly 1,100 published viral clones and from other ImmuneACCESS disease sequences. TCRdb trimmed the raw reads at Q25, called clones with MiXCR and kept productive beta chains. A single entry per CDR3 protein holds the most common genes and DNA from its merged rows. The V and J calls come from TCRdb's annotation, not from the publication. Counted in this sample were approximately 210,000 distinct CDR3 sequences; 95% of them appeared once. Clones ranked in the top ten supply 0.085% to 0.1% of the sample.

Peripheral blood CD8+ and CD4+ T cells from healthy donors, Susac syndrome patients and multiple sclerosis patients were profiled by high-throughput TCR beta sequencing. The multiple sclerosis controls were treatment-naive patients who had stable or active relapsing-remitting disease and met the revised McDonald criteria. Bulk CD8+ and CD4+ T cells were purified magnetically by negative isolation, whereas CD8+ TEMRA cells were enriched by FACS. Blood was collected in EDTA tubes and processed within 24 hours, with PBMCs isolated through density gradient centrifugation. PBMCs intended for TCR sequencing were cryopreserved in liquid nitrogen and were subsequently thawed in a 37 degrees C water bath. The sorted or isolated CD4+, CD8+ and CD8+ TEMRA cells reached a purity of at least 90%. The CDR3 starts with the cysteine, ends with the phenylalanine, and has 11 residues. Only CDR3 DNA is held: 33 bases, read in frame from base 1. Trimming takes 6 bases from V and 5 bases from J, and the germline ends sit 10 bases apart. Per the germline V gene, SQVTM is the CDR1 and ANQGSEA is the CDR2.

Here the chain combines TRBV29-1 and TRBJ1-2, with TRBD1 tentatively as D gene (6 bases match). The sequence was obtained from a human donor with multiple sclerosis. Specimen: CD4+ T cells from PBMCs. Here the CDR3 is given as CSVGTKYGYTF. The DNA sequence is given as TGCAGCGTCGGGACAAAATATGGCTACACCTTC.